This TCR beta chain was identified during a study of blood T cell repertoires in COVID-19. V lost 6 bases and J 4 bases, leaving 15 bases between the germline ends. CDR1 and CDR2 from the germline V gene are SNHLY and FYNNEI. CDR3 length: 14 amino acids. The method was immunoSEQ multiplex PCR; TCRdb's version includes in-frame clones alone and lacks a portion of them. The table has around 390,000 clones, more than 75% seen once; the top ten hold 10%. The chain joins TRBV2 to TRBJ1-1, with D perhaps TRBD1 (6 bases). The specimen sequenced was PBMCs or T cells enriched from blood (not recorded which). This clonotype originated in a woman in her fifties or sixties who had recovered from COVID-19. This chain's CDR3 is CASRASGGGTEAFF. The CDR3 DNA reads TGTGCCAGCAGGGCCAGCGGGGGCGGCACTGAAGCTTTCTTT.